This T cell receptor (beta chain) originates from a study of beta chain features in type 1 diabetes. Sorting with CD45RO/CCR7/CD25/CD127/CD95/CD27 yielded naive, central memory, regulatory and stem-like memory CD4+ cells. The trim removed 2 bases at V and 2 bases at J, leaving 8 bases unmatched. The CDR3 sequence is 15 residues long. Germline CDR1 GTSNPN, CDR2 SVGIG (reference sequence). Sequenced material consisted of expressed TCRB transcripts (all of the isolated RNA was reverse transcribed). Profiling relied on immunoSEQ multiplex PCR, and the TCRdb table lists in-frame clones only, not all of them. This repertoire shows around 250,000 clones, 55% to 70% found once; its top ten account for 0.053%.

The TCR originated in a man in his thirties or forties in good health. The V and J genes are TRBV30 and TRBJ2-5, with 7 bases aligning to TRBD2. Sequenced input: naive CD4+ T cells from blood. The CDR3 spells CAWSPGLSRQETQYF. DNA for the CDR3: TGTGCCTGGAGTCCGGGACTATCTCGGCAAGAGACCCAGTACTTC. Full variable domain (remainder filled in from reference TRBV30 and TRBJ2-5): SQTIHQWPATLVQPVGSPLSLECTVEGTSNPNLYWYRQAAGRGLQLLFYSVGIGQISSEVPQNLSASRPQDRQFILSSKKLLLSDSGFYLCAWSPGLSRQETQYFGPGTRLLVL.